This is a list of T cell receptor beta chains from one sample in a study of human T cells and chemical hapten exposure. TCRdb ran MiXCR on the RACE reads and lists one entry per CDR3 protein. The repertoire holds about 54,000 distinct CDR3 sequences, with more than 9% as singletons. The input for sequencing was whole blood, taken in connection with sensitization to the hapten diphenylcyclopropenone (DPC). Receptors were obtained from a woman aged 45-59 years with alopecia areata. Some clones in this sample may be carry-over from other donors' samples. Both conserved end residues are part of each CDR3.

j_call,v_call,cdr3_aa
TRBJ2-5,TRBV5-6,CASSLVSGEETQYF
TRBJ1-1,TRBV11-2,CASSYFPGGTEAFF
TRBJ2-7,TRBV14,CASSQVQGLGEQYF
TRBJ2-7,TRBV20-1,CSATSRDPYEQYF
TRBJ1-5,TRBV6-5,CASSQADINQPQHF
TRBJ2-7,TRBV5-1,CASSLVLGASYEQYF
TRBJ2-1,TRBV20-1,CSADGQGGAEQFF
TRBJ2-1,TRBV11-2,CASSFASGSMLNEQFF
TRBJ2-7,TRBV3-1,CASSQMGYEQYF
TRBJ1-2,TRBV4-3,CASSRDGVTVGYGYTF
TRBJ2-7,TRBV2,CASRPGEESKQYF
TRBJ1-2,TRBV10-3,CAISEGSAAGYGYTF
TRBJ1-2,TRBV10-3,CAISDRTNYGYTF
TRBJ1-2,TRBV7-2,CASSFRDYGYTF
TRBJ2-1,TRBV29-1,CSVGEAVVNEQFF
TRBJ1-2,TRBV28,CASSLGQKRGYTF
TRBJ2-7,TRBV28,CASSPRDEQYF
TRBJ1-1,TRBV18,CASSLRGQGWNTEAFF